This T cell receptor (beta chain) is from a study of T cells in localized non-small cell lung cancer. Study-wide points: Longer survival (overall) was linked to higher T cell density in blood.

The sample holds a few counts of this clone. Its antigen is unknown. Assay used: immunoSEQ multiplex PCR; TCRdb lists only in-frame clones, some missing. The profile shows 30,000 to 45,000 clones, roughly nine tenths of them singletons. Germline values: CDR1 MNHEY, CDR2 SVGAGI. V dropped 0 bases and J dropped 5 bases, with 16 bases sitting between them. The CDR3 contains 16 residues. Sequenced here: peripheral blood, sampled before any cancer treatment. The source is a woman between 35 and 75 years old with stage I lung adenocarcinoma. This chain joins TRBV6-5 and TRBJ1-2, with D perhaps matching TRBD1 (5 bases). The CDR3 loop reads CASSYSQGYRTYGYTF. CDR3 nucleotide sequence: TGTGCCAGCAGTTACTCGCAGGGATACCGAACTTATGGCTACACCTTC.